Following are 24 T cell receptor beta chains from one sample sequenced in a study of T-cell memory formation after mild COVID-19. TCRdb analysed the 5' RACE reads with MiXCR anew, one entry per CDR3 protein. This sample has about 350,000 distinct CDR3 sequences, with roughly an eighth found just once. Sequencing was done on a sample of PBMCs or a T cell subset sorted from them (not recorded which). The source is a man aged 18 to 35 who had mild COVID-19 (a few samples of this study predate the infection). Cell type and time point are not known.

The CDR3 here is CASSPALMNTEAFF. CDR3 DNA: TGTGCCAGCTCACCAGCTTTAATGAACACTGAAGCTTTCTTT. The V and J genes are TRBV18 and TRBJ1-1; D uncertain. Germline V gene sequence: CDR1 KGHSH, CDR2 LQKENI. Trimming cost V 2 bases and J 0 bases, with 7 bases left between them. The CDR3 is made up of 14 amino acids.

The chain has TRBV15 and TRBJ2-1; no definite D call. The CDR3 has 12 residues. CDR1 and CDR2 (germline): LNHNV, YYDKDF (reference sequence). V was pared by 3 bases and J by 4 bases, with 4 bases between. CDR3 amino acids: CATSSGYNEQFF. In DNA, the CDR3 is TGTGCCACCAGCAGTGGATACAATGAGCAGTTCTTC.

V is TRBV12-3 or TRBV12-4 and J is TRBJ1-1; D gene ambiguous. This CDR3 contains 12 residues. Trimming stripped 3 bases from V and 6 bases from J, with 8 bases between. CDR3 in amino acids: CASSFAVAEAFF. The CDR3 DNA sequence: TGTGCCAGCAGTTTTGCCGTGGCTGAAGCTTTCTTT.

This clonotype was seen only a few times. The gene calls are TRBV29-1 and TRBJ1-2; weak D call: TRBD1 (5 bases). This CDR3 region has 11 residues. CDR1 and CDR2 from the germline V gene are SQVTM and ANQGSEA. With 3 bases removed from V and 8 bases from J, the gap between germline ends came to 10 bases. CDR3 protein: CSVEPGRGYTF. DNA of the CDR3: TGCAGCGTTGAGCCGGGGCGAGGCTACACCTTC.

This clonotype was counted ten times or more. The chain uses TRBV3-1 and TRBJ2-2; 9 bases align to TRBD1. From germline, CDR1 is LGHDT and CDR2 YNNKEL (reference sequence). V lost 10 bases and J lost 7; bases outside the gene matches: 4. This CDR3 region has 12 residues. CDR3 sequence: CATQGAGGELFF. CDR3 nucleotide sequence: TGTGCCACACAGGGGGCAGGCGGGGAGCTGTTTTTT.

J is TRBJ1-6 and V is TRBV29-1; TRBD1 agrees at 7 bases. There are 14 residues in the CDR3. Unmatched junction bases numbered 10, after V lost 5 bases and J lost 9 bases. From germline, CDR1 is SQVTM and CDR2 ANQGSEA. DNA of the CDR3: TGCAGCGTTAGCACCGGGACAGTGGGTTCACCCCTCCACTTT. Its translation is CSVSTGTVGSPLHF.

Ten or more counts support this clonotype. The chain employs TRBV15 and TRBJ2-5; TRBD2 matches 7 bases. The CDR3 runs to 15 residues. Per the germline V gene, CDR1 is LNHNV and CDR2 is YYDKDF (reference sequence). Unmatched junction bases numbered 6, after V lost 0 bases and J lost 5 bases. The CDR3 protein is CATSRDKSGGETQYF. CDR3 in DNA: TGTGCCACCAGCAGAGATAAGTCGGGGGGTGAGACCCAGTACTTC.

The J gene is TRBJ1-2, the V gene TRBV7-2, with D tentatively TRBD1 (5 bases). The CDR3 runs 13 residues. V gave up 3 bases and J gave up 4 bases, with 9 bases separating them. Looked up from germline, CDR1 is SGHTA and CDR2 is FQGNSA. The CDR3: CASSFAGGYGYTF. In DNA form, the CDR3 reads TGTGCCAGCAGCTTCGCCGGGGGCTATGGCTACACCTTC.

This clonotype turned up a few times. The V gene is TRBV2, the J gene TRBJ2-1, with D possibly TRBD1 on 7 matching bases. V lost 8 bases to trimming and J lost 5 bases, with 13 bases between them. The CDR3 loop spans 13 amino acids. Germline V gene lookup returns CDR1 SNHLY and CDR2 FYNNEI. The DNA of the CDR3 is TGTGCCAGCGGGCAGGGGGGAGACAATGAGCAGTTCTTC. Its protein product is CASGQGGDNEQFF. Full variable domain (rest looked up from reference TRBV2 and TRBJ2-1): EPEVTQTPSHQVTQMGQEVILRCVPISNHLYFYWYRQILGQKVEFLVSFYNNEISEKSEIFDDQFSVERPDGSNFTLKIRSTKLEDSAMYFCASGQGGDNEQFFGPGTRLTVL.

This clonotype was detected many times. The chain links TRBV6-5 to TRBJ2-6; D not certain. The V end lost 6 bases, the J end lost 0 bases, and 3 bases lay between the germline ends. The length of the CDR3 is 13 residues. The germline gives CDR1 MNHEY, CDR2 SVGAGI. The CDR3 nucleotides are TGTGCCAGCAGCATCTCTGGGGCCAACGTCCTGACTTTC. Protein product: CASSISGANVLTF.

This chain links TRBV28 with TRBJ2-2, with 7 bases lining up with TRBD1. V trimming: 5 bases; J trimming: 1 base; junction bases outside the gene matches: 4. The CDR3 is made up of 15 amino acids. Germline V CDR1 and CDR2: MDHEN, SYDVKM. CDR3 bases: TGTGCCAGCAGTCTCCGGACAGGGAACACCGGGGAGCTGTTTTTT. It specifies CASSLRTGNTGELFF.

This clonotype was found a few times. The chain is built from TRBV6-4 and TRBJ2-2; D may be TRBD1 (6 bases). Germline V lookup: CDR1 MRHNA, CDR2 SNTAGT. There are 16 residues in the CDR3. The V gene lost 4 bases and the J gene lost 6 bases, with 18 bases spanning the gap. The CDR3 nucleotides are TGTGCCAGCAGTGTACAGGGTCTCCATCAGGCCGGGGAGCTGTTTTTT. Its protein is CASSVQGLHQAGELFF.

This clonotype came up many times. This chain connects TRBV6-6 to TRBJ2-4; tentatively, D is TRBD2 (6 bases). The germline gives CDR1 MNHNY, CDR2 SVGAGI (reference sequence). The CDR3 covers 12 residues. V dropped 4 bases and J dropped 6 bases, with 7 bases sitting between them. CDR3 region: CASSWGGNIQYF. CDR3 nucleotides: TGTGCCAGCAGTTGGGGAGGAAACATTCAGTACTTC.

Only a few counts were recorded for this clonotype. The gene calls are TRBV6-5 and TRBJ1-1; 8 bases align to TRBD1. This CDR3 is 15 amino acids long. V lost 2 bases and J lost 1; bases outside the gene matches: 3. The germline CDR1 and CDR2 sequences are MNHEY and SVGAGI. The CDR3 sequence is CASSYGQGPNTEAFF. The CDR3 coding sequence is TGTGCCAGCAGTTACGGACAGGGACCGAACACTGAAGCTTTCTTT.

V and J are TRBV15 and TRBJ2-7, with a tentative D call TRBD2 (6 bases). Trimming took 4 bases from V and 6 from J, leaving 13 bases between them. CDR1 is LNHNV, CDR2 YYDKDF, per germline (reference sequence). There are 13 residues in the CDR3. The CDR3, as DNA: TGTGCCACCAGCACGGGCTACGGGGGCGAGCAGTACGTC. This gives the protein CATSTGYGGEQYV.

The J gene is TRBJ2-3, the V gene TRBV9, with TRBD1 as a possible D gene (5 bases). V was clipped by 3 bases and J by 7 bases, with 9 bases between them. Germline loops: CDR1 SGDLS, CDR2 YYNGEE. The CDR3 runs to 12 residues. CDR3 nucleotide sequence: TGTGCCAGCAGCGGACACAGGCATACGCAGTATTTT. Translation: CASSGHRHTQYF.

The V gene is TRBV29-1, the J gene TRBJ1-2, with D hard to call. Trimming took off 3 bases at V and 2 bases at J, with 7 bases between the two ends. The CDR3 consists of 12 residues. Germline CDR1 is SQVTM and CDR2 is ANQGSEA. CDR3 in amino acids: CSVESDNYGYTF. Here the CDR3 DNA reads TGCAGCGTTGAGTCAGACAACTATGGCTACACCTTC.

The CDR3 bases are TGTGCCAGCAAGGGGACAGAATCCTACGAGCAGTACGTC. Residues: CASKGTESYEQYV. The chain carries TRBV28 and TRBJ2-7, with 7 bases that match TRBD1. The CDR3 runs to 13 residues. The germline V gene encodes CDR1 MDHEN and CDR2 SYDVKM. V was pared by 7 bases and J by 1 base, with 4 bases of the junction left unmatched.

This chain uses TRBV27 with TRBJ2-5; 8 bases are shared with TRBD2. J was trimmed by 5 bases and V by 6 bases; bases with no gene match: 11. In germline, CDR1 is MNHEY, CDR2 SMNVEV (reference sequence). This CDR3 is 15 amino acids long. The CDR3 region is CASSGGAVHGETQYF. The DNA for the CDR3 is TGTGCCAGCAGCGGGGGGGCAGTCCACGGGGAGACCCAGTACTTC.

The table lists this clonotype with many counts. The V gene is TRBV4-1, the J gene TRBJ2-1, with 7 positions matching TRBD1. Germline V gene data show CDR1 as MGHRA and CDR2 as YSYEKL. J was trimmed by 9 bases and V by 3 bases; bases with no gene match: 11. The CDR3 consists of 15 residues. This CDR3 is CASSHIKDRFAEQFF. CDR3 DNA sequence: TGCGCCAGCAGCCATATAAAGGACAGGTTCGCTGAGCAGTTCTTC.

This chain connects TRBV2 to TRBJ2-7, with 7 positions matching TRBD2. The CDR3 contains 14 residues. The V segment lost 2 bases and the J segment 3 bases; nucleotides outside the gene matches: 4. Germline CDR1 is SNHLY and CDR2 is FYNNEI. CDR3 residues: CASSESGGGYEQYF. CDR3 nucleotides: TGTGCCAGCAGTGAATCGGGCGGGGGCTACGAGCAGTACTTC.

This clonotype has at least ten counts. The CDR3 sequence is CASSRRLGGHYEQYV. As DNA, the CDR3 is TGTGCCAGCAGCCGCCGATTGGGGGGTCACTACGAGCAGTACGTC. The chain combines TRBV6-2 or TRBV6-3 with TRBJ2-7; tentative D call: TRBD2 (6 bases). This CDR3 spans 15 amino acids. The V end was cut by 6 bases, the J end by 3 bases, with 18 bases between. The V gene's germline CDR1 is MNHEY and CDR2 SVGEGT.

This clonotype was observed at least ten times. The rearrangement links TRBV20-1 to TRBJ2-3; 7 bases align to TRBD2. The ends lost 5 bases at V and 1 base at J; junction bases unmatched: 9. Germline-derived CDR1 and CDR2 are DFQATT and SNEGSKA (reference sequence). The CDR3 consists of 15 residues. The CDR3 here is CSAFNPAGGTDTQYF. CDR3 nucleotides: TGCAGTGCTTTCAACCCGGCGGGGGGCACAGATACGCAGTATTTT.

This clonotype was counted between two and nine times. The gene calls are TRBV11-1 and TRBJ2-3; D gene unclear. V gave up 2 bases and J gave up 4 bases, with 10 bases separating them. This CDR3 has 14 residues. CDR1 and CDR2 (germline): SGHAT, FQDESV (reference sequence). CDR3 DNA sequence: TGTGCCAGCAGCTTAAGGGTAGCCTCAGATACGCAGTATTTT. It specifies CASSLRVASDTQYF.